This TCR beta chain appears in the sequencing data of a study of T cell repertoires in cytomegalovirus infection. Study in general: CMV epitopes that were recently identified and HLA-C-restricted were used alongside well-studied HLA-B-restricted ones. CMV infection and matching HLA type were both indicated by public TCR beta signatures.

Comments on this clonotype: No antigen is known for it.

Study outcomes and limitations: Clonotypes of TCR beta that were HLA-C-restricted and CMV-specific dominated the ex vivo response.

A single record per CDR3 protein comes from TCRdb applying MiXCR to the reads. In the table there are some 800,000 distinct CDR3 sequences, about 28% of which are singletons. The TCR sequence derives from a human donor in good health (CMV status not recorded). Some clones in this sample may be carry-over from other donors' samples. Sequenced material: cultured CD8+ T cells from PBMCs, taken from culture after CMV antigen stimulation.

CDR3 sequence: CATDTGKPRGTGELFF. DNA for the CDR3: TGTGCCACTGACACAGGGAAACCTCGTGGCACCGGGGAGCTGTTTTTT. This chain connects TRBV19 to TRBJ2-2, with D tentatively TRBD1 (6 bases). From germline, CDR1 is LNHDA and CDR2 SQIVND (reference sequence). The CDR3 has 16 residues. Trimming stripped 10 bases from V and 4 bases from J, with 22 bases between.